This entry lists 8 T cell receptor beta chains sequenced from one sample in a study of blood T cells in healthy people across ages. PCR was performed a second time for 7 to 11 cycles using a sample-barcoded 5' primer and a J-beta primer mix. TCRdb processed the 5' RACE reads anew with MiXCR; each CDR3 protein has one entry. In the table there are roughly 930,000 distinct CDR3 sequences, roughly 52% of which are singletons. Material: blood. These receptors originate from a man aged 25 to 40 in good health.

The CDR3 loop reads CASRRDSANYGYTF. CDR3 sequence (DNA): TGTGCCAGCCGCCGGGACAGCGCTAACTATGGCTACACCTTC. This chain uses TRBV6-1 with TRBJ1-2; 7 bases map to TRBD1. The germline CDR1 and CDR2 sequences are MNHNS and SASEGT. The J segment lost 0 bases and the V segment lost 8 bases, leaving 6 bases of the junction unmatched. CDR3 length equals 14 residues.

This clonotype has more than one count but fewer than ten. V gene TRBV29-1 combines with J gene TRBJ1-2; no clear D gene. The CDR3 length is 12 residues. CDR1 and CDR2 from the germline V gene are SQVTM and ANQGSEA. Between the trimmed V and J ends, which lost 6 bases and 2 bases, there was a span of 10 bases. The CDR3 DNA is TGCAGCGTGGTCGTTGGGAACTATGGCTACACCTTC. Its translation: CSVVVGNYGYTF.

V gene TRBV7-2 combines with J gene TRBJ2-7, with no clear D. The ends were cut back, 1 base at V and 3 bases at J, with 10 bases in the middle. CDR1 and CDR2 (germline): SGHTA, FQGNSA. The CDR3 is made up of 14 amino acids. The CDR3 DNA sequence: TGTGCCAGCAGCTTAGGCGGCAGTCTCTACGAGCAGTACTTC. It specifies CASSLGGSLYEQYF.

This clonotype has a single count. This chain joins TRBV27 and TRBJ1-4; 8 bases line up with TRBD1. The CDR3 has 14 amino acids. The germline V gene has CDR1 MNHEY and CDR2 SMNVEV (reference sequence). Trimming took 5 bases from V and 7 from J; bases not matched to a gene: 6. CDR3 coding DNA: TGTGCCAGCAGTGAGCCAGGGGGCACTGAAAAACTGTTTTTT. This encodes CASSEPGGTEKLFF.

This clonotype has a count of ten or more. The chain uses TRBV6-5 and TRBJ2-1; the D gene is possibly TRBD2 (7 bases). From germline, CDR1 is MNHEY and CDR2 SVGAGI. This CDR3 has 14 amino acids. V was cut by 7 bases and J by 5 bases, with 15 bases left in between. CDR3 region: CASISAGADNEQFF. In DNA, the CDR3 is TGTGCCAGCATTTCGGCGGGGGCAGACAATGAGCAGTTCTTC.

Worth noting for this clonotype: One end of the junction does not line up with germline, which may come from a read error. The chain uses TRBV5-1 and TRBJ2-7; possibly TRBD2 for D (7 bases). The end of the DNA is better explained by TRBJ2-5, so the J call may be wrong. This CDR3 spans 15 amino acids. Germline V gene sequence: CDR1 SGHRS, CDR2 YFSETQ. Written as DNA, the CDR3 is TGCGCCAGTAGCTTGAGGAGGGGGGGTCGGGAGACCCAGTACTTC. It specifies CASSLRRGGRETQYF.

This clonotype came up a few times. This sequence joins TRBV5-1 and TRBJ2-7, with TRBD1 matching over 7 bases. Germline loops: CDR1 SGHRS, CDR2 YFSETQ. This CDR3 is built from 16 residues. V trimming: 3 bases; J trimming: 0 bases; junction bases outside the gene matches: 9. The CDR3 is CASSWSDRDSSYEQYF. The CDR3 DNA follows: TGCGCCAGCAGCTGGTCGGACCGGGACAGCTCCTACGAGCAGTACTTC.

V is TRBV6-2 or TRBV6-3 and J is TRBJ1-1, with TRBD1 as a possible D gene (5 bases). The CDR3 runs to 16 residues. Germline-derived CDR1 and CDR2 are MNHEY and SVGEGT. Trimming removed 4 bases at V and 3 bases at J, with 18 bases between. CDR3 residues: CASSFWVGQDHTEAFF. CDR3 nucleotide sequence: TGTGCCAGCAGTTTCTGGGTGGGGCAGGATCACACTGAAGCTTTCTTT.